This TCR beta chain was sequenced for a study of shared clonotypes between healthy human individuals. On the study more broadly: Three CD4 naive, three CD4 memory, two CD8 naive and one CD8 memory plate were used per donor.

Data came from immunoSEQ multiplex PCR; TCRdb stores just in-frame clones and leaves some out. The sample contains millions of clones, 90% to 95% of which appear only once. This TCR was recovered from a man between 18 and 35 years old in good health. Some clones in this sample may be carry-over from other donors' samples. The sequenced sample was naive CD4+ T cells from PBMCs. Indicated subset: CD45RA+ positively selected.

The CDR3 loop reads CSVESILGRNTEAFF. CDR3 nucleotides: TGCAGCGTTGAGTCCATCCTCGGCAGAAACACTGAAGCTTTCTTT. The chain is built from TRBV29-1 and TRBJ1-1; D gene unclear. V was pared by 3 bases and J by 2 bases, with 16 bases between. The germline CDR1 and CDR2 sequences are SQVTM and ANQGSEA. CDR3 length: 15 amino acids.